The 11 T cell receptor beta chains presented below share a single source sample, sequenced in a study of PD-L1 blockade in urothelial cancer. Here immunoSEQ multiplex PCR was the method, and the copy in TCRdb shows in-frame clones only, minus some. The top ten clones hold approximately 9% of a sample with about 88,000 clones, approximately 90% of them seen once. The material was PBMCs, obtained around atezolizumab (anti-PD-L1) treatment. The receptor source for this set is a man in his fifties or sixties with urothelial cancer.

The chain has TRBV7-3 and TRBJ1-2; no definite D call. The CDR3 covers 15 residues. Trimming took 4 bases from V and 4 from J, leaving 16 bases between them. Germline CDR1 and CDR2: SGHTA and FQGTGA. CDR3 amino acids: CASSYRPPGGYGYTF. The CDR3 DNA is TGTGCCAGCAGCTACCGACCCCCTGGCGGCTATGGCTACACCTTC.

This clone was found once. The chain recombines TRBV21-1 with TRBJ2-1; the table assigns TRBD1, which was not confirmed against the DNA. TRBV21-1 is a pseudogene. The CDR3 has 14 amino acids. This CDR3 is CATPGTGTAYEQFF. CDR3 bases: TGTGCCACCCCCGGGACAGGGACTGCCTATGAGCAGTTCTTC.

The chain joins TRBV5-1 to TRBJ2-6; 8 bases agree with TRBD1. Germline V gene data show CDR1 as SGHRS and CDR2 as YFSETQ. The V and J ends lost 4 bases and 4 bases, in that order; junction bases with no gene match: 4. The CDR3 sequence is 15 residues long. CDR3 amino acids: CASSETGAGANVLTF. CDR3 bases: TGCGCCAGCAGCGAGACAGGGGCCGGGGCCAACGTCCTGACTTTC.

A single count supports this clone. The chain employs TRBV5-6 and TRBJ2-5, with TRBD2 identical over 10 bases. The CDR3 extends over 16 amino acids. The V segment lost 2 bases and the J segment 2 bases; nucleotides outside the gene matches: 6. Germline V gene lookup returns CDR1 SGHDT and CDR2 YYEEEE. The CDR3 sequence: CASSLRTSGTQETQYF. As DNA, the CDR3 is TGTGCCAGCAGCTTAAGGACTAGCGGTACGCAAGAGACCCAGTACTTC.

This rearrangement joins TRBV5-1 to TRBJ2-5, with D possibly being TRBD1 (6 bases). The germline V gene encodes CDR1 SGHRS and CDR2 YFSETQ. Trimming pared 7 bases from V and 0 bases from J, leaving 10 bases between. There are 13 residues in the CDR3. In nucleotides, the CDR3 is TGCGCCAGCGGCCCAGGGGACCAAGAGACCCAGTACTTC. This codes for CASGPGDQETQYF.

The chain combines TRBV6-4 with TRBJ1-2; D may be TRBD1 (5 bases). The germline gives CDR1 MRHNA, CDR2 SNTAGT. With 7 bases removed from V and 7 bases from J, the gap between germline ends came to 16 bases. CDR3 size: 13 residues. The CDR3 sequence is CASMFQGIGGYTF. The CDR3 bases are TGTGCCAGCATGTTTCAGGGAATAGGTGGCTACACCTTC.

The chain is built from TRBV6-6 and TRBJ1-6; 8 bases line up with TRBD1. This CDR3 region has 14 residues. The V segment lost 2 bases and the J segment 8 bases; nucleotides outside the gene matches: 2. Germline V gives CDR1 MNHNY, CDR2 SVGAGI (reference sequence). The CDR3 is CASSYVDRDSPLHF. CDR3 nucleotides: TGTGCCAGCAGTTACGTGGACAGGGATTCACCCCTCCACTTT.

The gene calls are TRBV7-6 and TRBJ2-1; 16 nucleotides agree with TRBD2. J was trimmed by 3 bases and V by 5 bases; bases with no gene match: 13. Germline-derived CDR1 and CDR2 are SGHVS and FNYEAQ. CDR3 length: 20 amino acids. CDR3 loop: CASSPGAGTSGRVLYNEQFF. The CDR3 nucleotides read TGTGCCAGCAGCCCGGGTGCCGGGACTAGCGGGAGGGTTCTCTACAATGAGCAGTTCTTC.

The CDR3 is CASSSSLGLRGVNEQFF. As DNA, the CDR3 is TGTGCCAGCAGCTCCTCCCTCGGCCTTAGAGGAGTCAATGAGCAGTTCTTC. This chain links TRBV7-2 with TRBJ2-1; D gene unclear. The CDR3 consists of 17 residues. The V gene lost 4 bases and the J gene lost 6 bases, with 22 bases spanning the gap. Germline lookup yields CDR1 SGHTA and CDR2 FQGNSA.

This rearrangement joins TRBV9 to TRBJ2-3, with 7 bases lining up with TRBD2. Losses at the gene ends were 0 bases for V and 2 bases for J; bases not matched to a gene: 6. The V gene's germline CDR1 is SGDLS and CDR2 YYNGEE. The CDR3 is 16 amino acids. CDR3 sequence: CASSVVGGGFTDTQYF. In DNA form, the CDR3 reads TGTGCCAGCAGCGTAGTTGGGGGGGGGTTCACAGATACGCAGTATTTT.

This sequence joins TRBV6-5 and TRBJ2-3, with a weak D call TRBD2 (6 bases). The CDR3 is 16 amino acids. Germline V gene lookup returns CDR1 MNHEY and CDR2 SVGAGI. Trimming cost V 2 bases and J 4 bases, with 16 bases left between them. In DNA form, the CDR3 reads TGTGCCAGCAGTTACGCGCGGGGTCGAAGCTCAGATACGCAGTATTTT. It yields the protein CASSYARGRSSDTQYF.